Listed below are T cell receptor beta chains from one sample, sequenced in a study of tumor-infiltrating lymphocytes in primary liver carcinoma. TCRdb ran MiXCR on the multiplex PCR reads and lists one entry per CDR3 protein. The sample records 330,000 or so distinct CDR3 sequences, almost 65% being singletons. The sequencing input was peripheral blood. All receptors come from a man aged 35 to 55 with primary liver carcinoma and hepatitis B virus infection. The CDR3 runs from the conserved cysteine through the conserved F or W. Each record gives: J gene, V gene, clone size, CDR3 protein. Rows give clone size only sometimes, using once, few, many, or a class for an expanded clone.

TRBJ2-1 | TRBV10-3 | NA | CAISGVGGSSYNEQFF
TRBJ2-1 | TRBV6-2/TRBV6-3 | NA | CASSPDLYNEQFF
TRBJ2-7 | TRBV5-6 | NA | CASSSTGPEQYF
TRBJ1-4 | TRBV11-2 | NA | CATSFNGEKLFF
TRBJ2-1 | TRBV11-2 | many | CASISEHSYSYNEQFF
TRBJ2-5 | TRBV11-3 | NA | CASSLPGPLYSETQYF
TRBJ2-1 | TRBV7-9 | NA | CASSSSGQANEQLF
TRBJ1-4 | TRBV5-1 | NA | CASSSTGQNEKLFF
TRBJ2-7 | TRBV7-9 | NA | CASSSRYGTGSSDEQHF
TRBJ2-7 | TRBV5-1 | NA | CASSSQSGSSAEQYF
TRBJ2-3 | TRBV2 | few | CASSEGRGTDTQYF
TRBJ2-6 | TRBV11-2 | NA | CASSKILLGGLSPGANVLTF
TRBJ2-1 | TRBV4-2 | NA | CASGRDLGVDNEQFF
TRBJ1-5 | TRBV12-3/TRBV12-4 | NA | CASSLHYQGVGSNQPQHF
TRBJ1-6 | TRBV12-3/TRBV12-4 | many | CASSPDRGWNSPLHF
TRBJ2-3 | TRBV11-2 | many | CASSPNSGLSTDTQYF
TRBJ1-2 | TRBV11-1 | NA | CASNWGGESGYTF
TRBJ2-7 | TRBV11-2 | NA | CASTLDGGSYEQYF
TRBJ2-3 | TRBV29-1 | NA | CSCDEQGFRTDTQYF
TRBJ2-3 | TRBV5-4 | few | CASSTLSTDTQYF
TRBJ1-1 | TRBV5-1 | NA | CDSSPRQGMNTEAFF
TRBJ2-7 | TRBV11-2 | NA | CASSRSRTSLAYEQYF
TRBJ2-3 | TRBV11-2 | NA | CASSFPLTESTDTQYF
TRBJ2-5 | TRBV29-1 | NA | CSIDLPGLQQETQYF
TRBJ2-1 | TRBV7-8 | NA | CASSLGFLSGDPSYNEQFF